The 22 T cell receptor beta chains listed next were all sequenced from one sample in a study of CD8 T cells in Susac syndrome. Roughly 0.45 to 1 ug RNA was reverse transcribed with random hexamers. TCRdb re-derived calls from the immunoSEQ multiplex PCR reads in MiXCR, one entry per CDR3 protein. Seen here are 75,000 to 95,000 distinct CDR3 sequences, over 90% observed once, and the top ten hold roughly 0.44%. The sequenced sample consisted of CD8+ T cells from PBMCs. These receptors came from a human donor with Susac syndrome.

The V and J genes are TRBV20-1 and TRBJ2-1; D perhaps matches TRBD1 (6 bases). Germline loops: CDR1 DFQATT, CDR2 SNEGSKA (reference sequence). This CDR3 spans 14 amino acids. V was pared by 6 bases and J by 0 bases, with 12 bases between. This CDR3 reads CSASDRTSYNEQFF. The CDR3, as DNA: TGCAGTGCCTCCGACAGGACCTCCTACAATGAGCAGTTCTTC.

CDR3 in DNA: TGTGCCACCACCACAGGGTCCCCCGCGACCCAGTACTTC. It specifies CATTTGSPATQYF. This rearrangement joins TRBV15 to TRBJ2-5, with a tentative D call TRBD1 (6 bases). Trimming removed 7 bases from V and 7 bases from J, with 16 bases in between. This CDR3 is built from 13 residues. The germline CDR1 and CDR2 sequences are LNHNV and YYDKDF (reference sequence).

This sequence joins TRBV9 and TRBJ2-1; D gene uncertain. Germline CDR1 is SGDLS and CDR2 is YYNGEE. CDR3 length equals 13 residues. Between the trimmed V and J ends, which lost 0 bases and 9 bases, there was a span of 10 bases. The CDR3 DNA reads as TGTGCCAGCAGCGTAGGGATCCCGGGTGAGCAGTTCTTC. It encodes CASSVGIPGEQFF.

This chain joins TRBV28 and TRBJ2-2, with TRBD1 identical over 10 bases. J gave up 5 bases and V 4 bases, and 7 bases lay outside the gene matches. Germline V gene data show CDR1 as MDHEN and CDR2 as SYDVKM. CDR3 size: 16 residues. CDR3 sequence reads: CASSSLRDRGTGELFF. In DNA form, the CDR3 reads TGTGCCAGCAGTTCCCTCCGGGACAGGGGTACCGGGGAGCTGTTTTTT.

The CDR3 spells CASSQDNRELFF. CDR3 DNA sequence: TGTGCCAGCAGCCAAGATAATCGGGAGCTGTTTTTT. This sequence joins TRBV4-2 and TRBJ2-2; D call uncertain. V shed 0 bases and J shed 9 bases, with 5 bases lying between them. CDR3 length: 12 amino acids. Germline V lookup: CDR1 LGHNA, CDR2 YNFKEQ.

The rearrangement joins TRBV18 to TRBJ1-1; no clear D. CDR1 and CDR2 from the germline V gene are KGHSH and LQKENI. The CDR3 sequence is 13 residues long. V lost 0 bases and J 1 base, leaving 3 bases between the germline ends. CDR3 in amino acids: CASSPPGNTEAFF. The CDR3 DNA sequence: TGTGCCAGCTCACCACCGGGGAACACTGAAGCTTTCTTT.

The rearrangement uses TRBV4-2 and TRBJ2-7; TRBD2 might be the D (6 bases). CDR1 LGHNA and CDR2 YNFKEQ come from the germline V gene. V lost 0 bases, J lost 2 bases, and 14 bases lay in between. There are 16 residues in the CDR3. CDR3 sequence reads: CASSQDVREWAYEQYF. CDR3 DNA: TGTGCCAGCAGCCAAGATGTACGGGAGTGGGCCTACGAGCAGTACTTC.

The CDR3 region is CSANPGGPIAEAFF. CDR3 in DNA: TGCAGTGCTAACCCCGGGGGGCCTATAGCTGAAGCTTTCTTT. The chain links TRBV20-1 to TRBJ1-1; TRBD1 is a possible D gene (6 bases). Trimming pared 4 bases from V and 6 bases from J, leaving 18 bases between. The CDR3 consists of 14 residues. CDR1 is DFQATT and CDR2 is SNEGSKA in the germline V gene (reference sequence).

V usage is TRBV29-1 and J usage is TRBJ2-3; D is perhaps TRBD2 (6 bases). Germline V gives CDR1 SQVTM, CDR2 ANQGSEA. V dropped 6 bases and J dropped 0 bases, with 16 bases sitting between them. The CDR3 is 15 amino acids. The CDR3 DNA reads TGCAGCGTCCCCGCTAGCGAATCTAGCACAGATACGCAGTATTTT. Encoded protein: CSVPASESSTDTQYF.

The CDR3 DNA sequence: TGTGCCAGCAGTTACGACAGGGCTGGATATGGCTACACCTTC. Translated, it gives CASSYDRAGYGYTF. This chain connects TRBV6-5 to TRBJ1-2, with 7 bases matching TRBD1. The CDR3 has 14 amino acids. In germline, CDR1 is MNHEY, CDR2 SVGAGI. V lost 2 bases, J lost 5 bases, and 5 bases stayed unmatched.

Details on this clonotype: A junction boundary mismatches the germline segment, possibly from a read error. This chain joins TRBV9 and TRBJ1-1; maybe TRBD1 (6 bases). The CDR3 runs 14 residues. Germline CDR1 is SGDLS and CDR2 is YYNGEE. The CDR3 DNA follows: TGTACCAGCAGCACCGGGGACAAAACTAATGAAGCTTTCTTT. Amino acid sequence: CTSSTGDKTNEAFF.

The chain links TRBV30 to TRBJ1-2; D is unclear. The CDR3 is 13 residues long. CDR1 is GTSNPN and CDR2 is SVGIG in the germline V gene (reference sequence). V dropped 4 bases and J dropped 6 bases, with 15 bases sitting between them. The CDR3 DNA is TGTGCCTGGACCCTGGGCACGGCGGATGGCTACACCTTC. Its translation is CAWTLGTADGYTF. Based on the CDR3 plus reference TRBV30 and TRBJ1-2, the full variable domain is SQTIHQWPATLVQPVGSPLSLECTVEGTSNPNLYWYRQAAGRGLQLLFYSVGIGQISSEVPQNLSASRPQDRQFILSSKKLLLSDSGFYLCAWTLGTADGYTFGSGTRLTVV.

The chain has TRBV5-4 and TRBJ2-7; no clear D. Germline V gene lookup returns CDR1 SGHNT and CDR2 YYREEE (reference sequence). Trimming removed 5 bases at V and 3 bases at J, with 12 bases between. The CDR3 contains 13 residues. The DNA for the CDR3 is TGTGCCAGCAGTTCTCAGGATCTCTACGAGCAGTACTTC. Translated: CASSSQDLYEQYF.

CDR3 protein: CAIGHMGQAGQPQHF. CDR3 nucleotide sequence: TGTGCCATCGGACACATGGGACAGGCCGGACAGCCCCAGCATTTT. This chain connects TRBV19 to TRBJ1-5; 8 bases align to TRBD1. V was clipped by 10 bases and J by 7 bases; unmatched bases: 15. CDR1 is LNHDA, CDR2 SQIVND, per germline (reference sequence). The CDR3 contains 15 residues. Complete variable domain (other parts from reference TRBV19 and TRBJ1-5): DGGITQSPKYLFRKEGQNVTLSCEQNLNHDAMYWYRQDPGQGLRLIYYSQIVNDFQKGDIAEGYSVSREKKESFPLTVTSAQKNPTAFYLCAIGHMGQAGQPQHFGDGTRLSIL.

This chain links TRBV5-1 with TRBJ2-7; D unresolved. The CDR3 has 11 residues. The germline V gene has CDR1 SGHRS and CDR2 YFSETQ. V was trimmed by 0 bases and J by 5 bases, leaving 3 bases between them. The CDR3: CASSLGNEQYF. In nucleotides, the CDR3 is TGCGCCAGCAGCTTGGGAAACGAGCAGTACTTC. The whole variable domain, remainder taken from reference TRBV5-1 and TRBJ2-7, is KAGVTQTPRYLIKTRGQQVTLSCSPISGHRSVSWYQQTPGQGLQFLFEYFSETQRNKGNFPGRFSGRQFSNSRSEMNVSTLELGDSALYLCASSLGNEQYFGPGTRLTVT.

The rearrangement joins TRBV11-2 to TRBJ2-7; possible D gene TRBD1, 6 bases. Trimming took off 4 bases at V and 3 bases at J, with 16 bases between the two ends. From germline, CDR1 is SGHAT and CDR2 FQNNGV. The CDR3 contains 15 residues. CDR3 nucleotide sequence: TGTGCCAGCAGCTCGTACGACGGACAGTTCTACGAGCAGTACTTC. It encodes CASSSYDGQFYEQYF.

The V gene is TRBV7-9, the J gene TRBJ2-2, with 14 bases matching TRBD2. From germline, CDR1 is SEHNR and CDR2 FQNEAQ (reference sequence). V gave up 7 bases and J gave up 0 bases; unmatched junction bases: 4. The CDR3 is 17 residues long. CDR3 loop: CASTSGLAGANTGELFF. CDR3 DNA: TGTGCCAGCACCTCGGGACTAGCGGGGGCGAACACCGGGGAGCTGTTTTTT. Looking up the rest from reference TRBV7-9 and TRBJ2-2 gives the full variable domain: DTGVSQNPRHKITKRGQNVTFRCDPISEHNRLYWYRQTLGQGPEFLTYFQNEAQLEKSRLLSDRFSAERPKGSFSTLEIQRTEQGDSAMYLCASTSGLAGANTGELFFGEGSRLTVL.

This clonotype was found once. The V and J genes are TRBV20-1 and TRBJ2-2; no clear D gene. The V gene's germline CDR1 is DFQATT and CDR2 SNEGSKA (reference sequence). Between the trimmed V and J ends, which lost 0 bases and 6 bases, there was a span of 5 bases. CDR3 length: 12 residues. CDR3 amino acids: CSAREGPGELFF. CDR3 coding DNA: TGCAGTGCTAGAGAAGGACCCGGGGAGCTGTTTTTT.

The chain uses TRBV5-8 and TRBJ2-5; D unresolved. This CDR3 has 15 amino acids. The germline V and J ends were trimmed by 0 bases and 3 bases, with 12 bases remaining between them. Per germline, CDR1 SGHTS and CDR2 YDEGEE. The CDR3: CASSLDGSAEETQYF. The CDR3 DNA is TGTGCCAGCAGCTTGGACGGGTCGGCGGAAGAGACCCAGTACTTC.

The rearrangement uses TRBV15 and TRBJ2-3; possible D gene TRBD1, 6 bases. The CDR3 is 15 amino acids. Germline V gives CDR1 LNHNV, CDR2 YYDKDF (reference sequence). V was clipped by 1 base and J by 2 bases, with 10 bases between them. The CDR3 DNA reads as TGTGCCACCAGCAGAGTTGGACAGAACACAGATACGCAGTATTTT. Protein: CATSRVGQNTDTQYF.

This chain joins TRBV2 and TRBJ2-3; no clear D gene. CDR3 length: 15 amino acids. The germline V gene encodes CDR1 SNHLY and CDR2 FYNNEI. Trimming removed 0 bases from V and 6 bases from J, with 13 bases in between. CDR3 sequence (DNA): TGTGCCAGCAGTGAAGCACTTTTAGTGGCGGATACGCAGTATTTT. This sequence encodes CASSEALLVADTQYF.

V usage is TRBV20-1 and J usage is TRBJ1-1; D is uncertain. Trimming shortened V by 2 bases and J by 4 bases, and 11 bases separated the two germline ends. Germline V gives CDR1 DFQATT, CDR2 SNEGSKA (reference sequence). The CDR3 runs 13 residues. CDR3 region: CSARPLVSTEAFF. The CDR3 nucleotides read TGCAGTGCTAGACCCCTGGTGAGCACTGAAGCTTTCTTT.